The 9 T cell receptor beta chains below were found in one sample sequenced in a study of identical twins. TCRdb analysed the 5' RACE reads with MiXCR anew, one entry per CDR3 protein. The sample lists roughly 240,000 distinct CDR3 sequences, 5.5% to 8% seen once, with 3.5% to 4% in the top ten. Another study also made use of these data, one on yellow fever vaccine responses in identical twins.

The material sequenced was memory (CD45RO+) T cells sorted from blood. These receptors all stem from a woman under 30 in good health.

This clonotype was seen repeatedly, ten times or more. The V gene is TRBV3-1, the J gene TRBJ2-7; the match to TRBD2 covers 7 bases. In germline, CDR1 is LGHDT, CDR2 YNNKEL (reference sequence). V lost 5 bases, J lost 6 bases, and 13 bases stayed unmatched. The CDR3 has 15 amino acids. CDR3 sequence: CASSDRLAIHVEQYF. The CDR3 DNA reads as TGTGCCAGCAGCGATAGACTAGCCATTCATGTCGAGCAGTACTTC.

This clonotype was picked up many times. This chain joins TRBV28 and TRBJ2-5; D is unresolved. The CDR3 sequence is 12 residues long. V was pared by 6 bases and J by 5 bases, with 10 bases between. Per germline, CDR1 MDHEN and CDR2 SYDVKM. CDR3 sequence reads: CASSSPWETQYF. The DNA for the CDR3 is TGTGCCAGCAGCTCGCCATGGGAGACCCAGTACTTC.

This clonotype was seen a handful of times. The chain recombines TRBV14 with TRBJ2-5, with D unresolved. Per germline, CDR1 SGHDN and CDR2 FVKESK. Trimming took off 0 bases at V and 4 bases at J, with 6 bases between the two ends. The CDR3 spans 13 residues. This chain's CDR3 is CASSQERRETQYF. The CDR3 DNA reads TGTGCCAGCAGCCAAGAACGACGAGAGACCCAGTACTTC.

The sample holds many counts of this clonotype. V and J are TRBV29-1 and TRBJ2-3; unclear D gene. CDR1 SQVTM and CDR2 ANQGSEA come from the germline V gene. Trimming shortened V by 5 bases and J by 3 bases, and 21 bases separated the two germline ends. The CDR3 consists of 16 residues. This CDR3 reads CSVPRGGYGLTDTQYF. CDR3 nucleotide sequence: TGCAGCGTTCCCCGAGGCGGCTACGGCTTGACAGATACGCAGTATTTT.

This clonotype has just a few counts. The V and J genes are TRBV3-1 and TRBJ1-2, with D maybe TRBD1 (5 bases). The CDR3 is 15 amino acids. Trimming cost V 3 bases and J 4 bases, with 15 bases left between them. Germline CDR1 and CDR2: LGHDT and YNNKEL (reference sequence). CDR3 sequence: CASSQGQSLLYGYTF. CDR3 sequence (DNA): TGTGCCAGCAGCCAGGGGCAGTCCCTCCTCTATGGCTACACCTTC.

This clonotype was recorded a few times. This CDR3 reads CASSPGDRAVEAFF. The CDR3 coding sequence is TGCGCCAGCAGCCCGGGCGACAGGGCGGTTGAAGCTTTCTTT. The V and J genes are TRBV5-1 and TRBJ1-1, with 7 bases matching TRBD1. Germline V CDR1 and CDR2: SGHRS, YFSETQ. V shed 4 bases, J shed 7 bases, and the junction held 10 bases outside the gene matches. The CDR3 runs 14 residues.

This clonotype occurred a few times. CDR3 DNA: TGCAGCGTTGCCGGGACTAGCGGGAGCTACGAGCAGTACTTC. Translation: CSVAGTSGSYEQYF. The rearrangement uses TRBV29-1 and TRBJ2-7; 14 bases agree with TRBD2. Per the germline V gene, CDR1 is SQVTM and CDR2 is ANQGSEA. CDR3 length: 14 amino acids. The trim removed 4 bases at V and 3 bases at J, leaving 2 bases unmatched.

This clonotype came up many times. This sequence joins TRBV12-3 or TRBV12-4 and TRBJ2-5; TRBD2 agrees at 7 bases. V lost 3 bases and J lost 4; bases outside the gene matches: 5. This CDR3 spans 14 amino acids. The CDR3 region is CASSFRASGETQYF. CDR3 nucleotide sequence: TGTGCCAGCAGTTTTCGGGCTAGCGGAGAGACCCAGTACTTC.

The rearrangement links TRBV25-1 to TRBJ1-1, with D possibly being TRBD1 (6 bases). Germline V CDR1 and CDR2: MGHDK, SYGVNS. The CDR3 consists of 16 residues. Trimming cost V 6 bases and J 2 bases, with 19 bases left between them. The CDR3 protein is CASSDEGRGGNTEAFF. The DNA for the CDR3 is TGTGCCAGCAGCGACGAGGGCCGAGGGGGTAACACTGAAGCTTTCTTT. Full variable domain (outside the CDR3, taken from reference TRBV25-1 and TRBJ1-1): EADIYQTPRYLVIGTGKKITLECSQTMGHDKMYWYQQDPGMELHLIHYSYGVNSTEKGDLSSESTVSRIRTEHFPLTLESARPSHTSQYLCASSDEGRGGNTEAFFGQGTRLTVV.